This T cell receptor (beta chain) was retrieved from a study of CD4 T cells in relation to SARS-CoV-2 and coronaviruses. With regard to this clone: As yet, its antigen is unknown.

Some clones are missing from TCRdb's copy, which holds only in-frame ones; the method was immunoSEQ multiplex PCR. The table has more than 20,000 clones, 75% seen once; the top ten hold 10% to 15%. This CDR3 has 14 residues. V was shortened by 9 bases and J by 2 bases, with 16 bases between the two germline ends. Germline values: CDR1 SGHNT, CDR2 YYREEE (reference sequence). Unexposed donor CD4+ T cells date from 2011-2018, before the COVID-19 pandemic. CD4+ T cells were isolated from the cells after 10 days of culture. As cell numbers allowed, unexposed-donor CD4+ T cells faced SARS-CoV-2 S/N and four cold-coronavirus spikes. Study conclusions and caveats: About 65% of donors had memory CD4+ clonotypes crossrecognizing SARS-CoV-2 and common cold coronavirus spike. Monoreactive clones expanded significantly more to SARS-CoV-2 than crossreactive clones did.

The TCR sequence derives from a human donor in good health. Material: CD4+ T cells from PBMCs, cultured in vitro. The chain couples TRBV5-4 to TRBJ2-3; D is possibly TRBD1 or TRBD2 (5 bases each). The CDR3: CATNPGRTTDTQYF. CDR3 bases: TGTGCCACCAACCCGGGACGGACCACAGATACGCAGTATTTT.